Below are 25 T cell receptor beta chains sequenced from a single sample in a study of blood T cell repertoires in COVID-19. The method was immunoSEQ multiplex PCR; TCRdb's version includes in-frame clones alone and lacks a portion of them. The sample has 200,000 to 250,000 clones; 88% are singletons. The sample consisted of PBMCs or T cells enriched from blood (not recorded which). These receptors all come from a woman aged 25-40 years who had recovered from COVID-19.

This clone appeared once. The CDR3 nucleotides are TGTGCCAGCAGCGATCGTAGCGGGGGCCCGTCCTACGAGCAGTACTTC. Its translation is CASSDRSGGPSYEQYF. J is TRBJ2-7 and V is TRBV13; 9 bases fit TRBD2. The ends lost 5 bases at V and 1 base at J; junction bases unmatched: 9. Germline V lookup: CDR1 PRHDT, CDR2 FYEKMQ (reference sequence). CDR3 length: 16 amino acids.

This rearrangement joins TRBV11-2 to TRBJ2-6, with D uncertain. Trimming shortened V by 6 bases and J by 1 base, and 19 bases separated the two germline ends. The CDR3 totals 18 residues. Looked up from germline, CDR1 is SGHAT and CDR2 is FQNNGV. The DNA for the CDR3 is TGTGCCAGCAGAAACCCTGTAGTCCTCCCGTCTGGGGCCAACGTCCTGACTTTC. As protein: CASRNPVVLPSGANVLTF.

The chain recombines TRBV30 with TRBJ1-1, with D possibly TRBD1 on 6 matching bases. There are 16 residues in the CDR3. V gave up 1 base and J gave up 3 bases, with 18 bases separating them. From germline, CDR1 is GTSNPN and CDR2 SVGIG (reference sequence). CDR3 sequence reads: CAWSAPGGEPDTEAFF. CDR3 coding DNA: TGTGCCTGGAGTGCCCCGGGGGGCGAGCCTGACACTGAAGCTTTCTTT.

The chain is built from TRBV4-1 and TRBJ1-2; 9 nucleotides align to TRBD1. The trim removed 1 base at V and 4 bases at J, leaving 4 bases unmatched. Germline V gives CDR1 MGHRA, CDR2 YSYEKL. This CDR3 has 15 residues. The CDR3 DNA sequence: TGCGCCAGCAGCCAAGCGGGACAGGGAGTCTATGGCTACACCTTC. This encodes CASSQAGQGVYGYTF.

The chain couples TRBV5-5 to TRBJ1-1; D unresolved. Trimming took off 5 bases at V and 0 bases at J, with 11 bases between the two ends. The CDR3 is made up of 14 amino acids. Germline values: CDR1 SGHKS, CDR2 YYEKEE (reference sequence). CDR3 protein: CASRPGVLNTEAFF. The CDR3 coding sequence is TGTGCCAGCAGACCCGGGGTTTTGAACACTGAAGCTTTCTTT.

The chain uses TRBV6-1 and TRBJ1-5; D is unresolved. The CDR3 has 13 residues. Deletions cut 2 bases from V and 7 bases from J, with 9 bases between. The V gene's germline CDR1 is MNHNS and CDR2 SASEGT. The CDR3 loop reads CASSENTRQPQHF. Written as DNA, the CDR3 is TGTGCCAGCAGTGAAAACACCCGCCAGCCCCAGCATTTT.

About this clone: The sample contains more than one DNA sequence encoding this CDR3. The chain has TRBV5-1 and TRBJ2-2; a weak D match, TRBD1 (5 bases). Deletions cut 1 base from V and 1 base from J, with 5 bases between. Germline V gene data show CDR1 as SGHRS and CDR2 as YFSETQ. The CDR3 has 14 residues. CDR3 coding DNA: TGCGCCAGCAGCTTGCAGGGGAACACCGGGGAGCTGTTTTTT. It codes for CASSLQGNTGELFF. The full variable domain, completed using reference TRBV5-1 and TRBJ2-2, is KAGVTQTPRYLIKTRGQQVTLSCSPISGHRSVSWYQQTPGQGLQFLFEYFSETQRNKGNFPGRFSGRQFSNSRSEMNVSTLELGDSALYLCASSLQGNTGELFFGEGSRLTVL.

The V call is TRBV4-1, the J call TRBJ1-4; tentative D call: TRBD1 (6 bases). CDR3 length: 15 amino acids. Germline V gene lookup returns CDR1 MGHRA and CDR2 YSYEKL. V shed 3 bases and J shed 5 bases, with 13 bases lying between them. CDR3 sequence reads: CASSQTGTPNEKLFF. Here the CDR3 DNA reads TGCGCCAGCAGCCAGACCGGGACACCCAATGAAAAACTGTTTTTT.

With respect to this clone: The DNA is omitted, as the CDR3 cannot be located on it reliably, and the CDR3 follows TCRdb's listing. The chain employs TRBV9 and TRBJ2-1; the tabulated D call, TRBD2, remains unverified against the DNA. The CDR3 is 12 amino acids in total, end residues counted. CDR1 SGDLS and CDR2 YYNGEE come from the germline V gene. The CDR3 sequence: CASSVGGGAQVF.

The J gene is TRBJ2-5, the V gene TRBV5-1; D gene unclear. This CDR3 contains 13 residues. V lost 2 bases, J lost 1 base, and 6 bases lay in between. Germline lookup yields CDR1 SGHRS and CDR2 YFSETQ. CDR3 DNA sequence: TGCGCCAGCAGCTTCGCACTCCAAGAGACCCAGTACTTC. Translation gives CASSFALQETQYF.

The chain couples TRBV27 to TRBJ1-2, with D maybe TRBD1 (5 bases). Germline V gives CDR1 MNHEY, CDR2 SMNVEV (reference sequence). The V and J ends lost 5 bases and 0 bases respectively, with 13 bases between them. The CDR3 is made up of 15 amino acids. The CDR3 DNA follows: TGTGCCAGCAGTGAACTTTGGGGGGCTAACTATGGCTACACCTTC. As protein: CASSELWGANYGYTF.

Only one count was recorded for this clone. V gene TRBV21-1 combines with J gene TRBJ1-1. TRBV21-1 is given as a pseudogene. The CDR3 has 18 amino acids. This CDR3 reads CASSSHSIYGRGGTEAFF. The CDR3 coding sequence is TGTGCCAGCAGCTCCCATTCTATTTACGGGCGCGGGGGCACTGAAGCTTTCTTT.

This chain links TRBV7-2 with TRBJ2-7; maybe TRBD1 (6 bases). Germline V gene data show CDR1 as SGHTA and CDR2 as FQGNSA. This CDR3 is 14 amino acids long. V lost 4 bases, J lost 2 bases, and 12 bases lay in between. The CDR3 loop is CASSSTGTPYEQYF. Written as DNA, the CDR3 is TGTGCCAGCAGCTCCACCGGGACACCCTACGAGCAGTACTTC.

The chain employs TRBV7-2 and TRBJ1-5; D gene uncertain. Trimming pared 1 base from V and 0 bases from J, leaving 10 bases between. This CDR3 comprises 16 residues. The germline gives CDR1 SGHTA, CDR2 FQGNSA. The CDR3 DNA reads TGTGCCAGCAGCTTAGGAGGTCAGCCTAGCAATCAGCCCCAGCATTTT. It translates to CASSLGGQPSNQPQHF. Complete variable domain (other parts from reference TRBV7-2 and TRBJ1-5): GAGVSQSPSNKVTEKGKDVELRCDPISGHTALYWYRQSLGQGLEFLIYFQGNSAPDKSGLPSDRFSAERTGGSVSTLTIQRTQQEDSAVYLCASSLGGQPSNQPQHFGDGTRLSIL.

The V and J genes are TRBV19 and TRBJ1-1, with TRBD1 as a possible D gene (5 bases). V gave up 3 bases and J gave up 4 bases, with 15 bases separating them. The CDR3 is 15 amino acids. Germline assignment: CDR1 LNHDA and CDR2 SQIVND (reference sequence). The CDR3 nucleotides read TGTGCCAGTAGTATTATACGGATGGGGGGCACTGAAGCTTTCTTT. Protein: CASSIIRMGGTEAFF.

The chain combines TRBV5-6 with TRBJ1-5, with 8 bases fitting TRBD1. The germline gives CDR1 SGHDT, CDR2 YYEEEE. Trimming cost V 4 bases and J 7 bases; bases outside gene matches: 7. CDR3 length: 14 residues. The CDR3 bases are TGTGCCAGCAGCCAGGACAGGGACGGACAGCCCCAGCATTTT. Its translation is CASSQDRDGQPQHF.

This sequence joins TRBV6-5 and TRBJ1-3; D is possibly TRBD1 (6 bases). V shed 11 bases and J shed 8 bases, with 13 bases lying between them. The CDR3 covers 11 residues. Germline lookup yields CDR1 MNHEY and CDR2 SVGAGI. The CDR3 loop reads CASHRDDTIYF. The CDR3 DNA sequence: TGTGCCTCCCACAGGGACGACACCATATATTTT.

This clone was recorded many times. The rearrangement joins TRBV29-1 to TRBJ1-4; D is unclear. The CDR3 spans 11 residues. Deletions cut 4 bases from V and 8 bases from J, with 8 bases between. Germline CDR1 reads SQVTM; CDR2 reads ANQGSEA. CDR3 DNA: TGCAGCGTTGTCGGCGGCGAAAAACTGTTTTTT. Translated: CSVVGGEKLFF.

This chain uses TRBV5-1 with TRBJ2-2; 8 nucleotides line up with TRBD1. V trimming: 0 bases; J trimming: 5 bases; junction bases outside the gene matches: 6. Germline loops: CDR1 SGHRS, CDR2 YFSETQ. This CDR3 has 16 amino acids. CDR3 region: CASSLARQGATGELFF. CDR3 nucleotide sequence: TGCGCCAGCAGCTTGGCCAGGCAGGGGGCTACCGGGGAGCTGTTTTTT.

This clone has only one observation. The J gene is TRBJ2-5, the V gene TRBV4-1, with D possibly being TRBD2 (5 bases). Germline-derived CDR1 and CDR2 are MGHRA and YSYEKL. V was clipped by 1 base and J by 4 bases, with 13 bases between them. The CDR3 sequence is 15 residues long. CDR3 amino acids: CASSQVTPEGETQYF. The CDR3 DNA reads TGCGCCAGCAGCCAAGTAACTCCCGAGGGAGAGACCCAGTACTTC.

The chain's CDR3 is CASSPLRGRVWNTEAFF. The CDR3 bases are TGTGCCAGCAGTCCCTTGAGGGGGCGAGTTTGGAACACTGAAGCTTTCTTT. The chain joins TRBV25-1 to TRBJ1-1; 7 bases are a match to TRBD1. The CDR3 is 17 residues long. Germline V gene sequence: CDR1 MGHDK, CDR2 SYGVNS. V shed 5 bases, J shed 1 base, and the junction held 13 bases outside the gene matches. The variable domain in full, with the rest retrieved from reference TRBV25-1 and TRBJ1-1, is EADIYQTPRYLVIGTGKKITLECSQTMGHDKMYWYQQDPGMELHLIHYSYGVNSTEKGDLSSESTVSRIRTEHFPLTLESARPSHTSQYLCASSPLRGRVWNTEAFFGQGTRLTVV.

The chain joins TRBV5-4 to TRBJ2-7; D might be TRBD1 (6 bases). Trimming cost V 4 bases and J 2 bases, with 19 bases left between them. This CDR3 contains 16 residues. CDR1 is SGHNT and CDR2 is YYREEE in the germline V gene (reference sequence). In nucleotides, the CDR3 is TGTGCCAGCAGCCCAACCCCGGGACACGGAGCCTACGAGCAGTACTTC. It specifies CASSPTPGHGAYEQYF.

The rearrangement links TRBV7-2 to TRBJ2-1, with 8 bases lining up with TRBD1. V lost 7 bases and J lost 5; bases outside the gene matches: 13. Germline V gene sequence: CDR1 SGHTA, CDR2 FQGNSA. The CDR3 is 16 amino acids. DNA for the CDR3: TGTGCCAGCAAGGGCCTGAGACAGGGGTTCCACAATGAGCAGTTCTTC. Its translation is CASKGLRQGFHNEQFF.

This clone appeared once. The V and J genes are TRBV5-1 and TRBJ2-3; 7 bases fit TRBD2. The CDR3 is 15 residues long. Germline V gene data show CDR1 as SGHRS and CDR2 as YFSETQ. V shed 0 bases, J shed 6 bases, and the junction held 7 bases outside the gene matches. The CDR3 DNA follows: TGCGCCAGCAGCTTGGCCGGGACTAAAACGGATACGCAGTATTTT. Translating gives CASSLAGTKTDTQYF. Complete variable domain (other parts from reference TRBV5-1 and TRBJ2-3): KAGVTQTPRYLIKTRGQQVTLSCSPISGHRSVSWYQQTPGQGLQFLFEYFSETQRNKGNFPGRFSGRQFSNSRSEMNVSTLELGDSALYLCASSLAGTKTDTQYFGPGTRLTVL.

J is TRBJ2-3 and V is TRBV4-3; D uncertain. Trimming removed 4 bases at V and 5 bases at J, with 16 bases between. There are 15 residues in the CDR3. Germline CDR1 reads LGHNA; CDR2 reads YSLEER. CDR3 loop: CASSLTPKRGDTQYF. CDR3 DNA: TGCGCCAGCAGCCTCACACCTAAAAGAGGAGATACGCAGTATTTT.